This is a list of T cell receptor beta chains from one sample in a study of cytomegalovirus exposure and HLA in healthy donors. Sequencing was performed with immunoSEQ multiplex PCR; in TCRdb, only in-frame clones are kept and a portion is missing. The table records tens of thousands of clones, more than 75% of them present only once. Sequenced: PBMCs. The receptors shown here come from a young man in good health and CMV-seronegative. Each CDR3 is given with its conserved first and last residue. The D gene is left open where the match is weak. The size field is filled for only some rows; it gives once, few, many or a size class.

>-|TRBJ1-4|TRBV2|-
CASHKRTANEKLFF
TGTGCCAGCCACAAGAGGACAGCTAATGAAAAACTGTTTTTT
>-|TRBJ1-2|TRBV29-1|TRBD1
CSDKGQGAEGYTF
TGCAGCGATAAGGGACAGGGGGCTGAAGGCTACACCTTC
>-|TRBJ1-1|TRBV19|-
CASRAGNTEAFF
TGTGCCAGTAGGGCAGGGAACACTGAAGCTTTCTTT
>-|TRBJ2-7|TRBV10-3|-
CAISESLAQSYEQYF
TGTGCCATCAGTGAGTCGCTAGCGCAGTCCTACGAGCAGTACTTC
>-|TRBJ1-2|TRBV6-5|TRBD1
CASSPLTGIDGYTF
TGTGCCAGCAGCCCCTTGACAGGGATCGATGGCTACACCTTC
>-|TRBJ2-5|TRBV2|-
CASSLSVQETQYF
TGTGCCAGCAGTTTAAGCGTACAAGAGACCCAGTACTTC
>-|TRBJ2-3|TRBV20-1|-
CSARFGDTQYF
TGCAGTGCTCGCTTCGGGGATACGCAGTATTTT
>-|TRBJ2-7|TRBV19|-
CASSISGQKQSYEQYF
TGTGCCAGTAGTATATCTGGACAGAAGCAATCCTACGAGCAGTACTTC
>-|TRBJ1-2|TRBV7-2|-
CASSLNIDGYTF
TGTGCCAGCAGCTTAAATATTGATGGCTACACCTTC
>-|TRBJ2-7|TRBV7-9|TRBD1
CSSSLTLGTGFYEQYF
TGTTCCAGCAGCTTAACTCTAGGGACAGGGTTCTACGAGCAGTACTTC
>once|TRBJ2-5|TRBV30|-
CAWSATEREETQYF
TGTGCCTGGAGCGCGACAGAGCGGGAAGAGACCCAGTACTTC
>-|TRBJ2-1|TRBV27|-
CASSLGLSSYNEQFF
TGTGCCAGCAGTTTGGGCCTTAGCTCCTACAATGAGCAGTTCTTC
>-|TRBJ1-1|TRBV19|-
CASSIDQGTEAFF
TGTGCCAGTAGTATAGACCAGGGCACTGAAGCTTTCTTT
>-|TRBJ2-7|TRBV27|-
CASSDSSEQYF
TGTGCCAGCAGCGACAGTTCCGAGCAGTACTTC
>-|TRBJ1-5|TRBV6-5|-
CASSYRGFNQPQHF
TGTGCCAGCAGTTATCGGGGGTTCAATCAGCCCCAGCATTTT
>-|TRBJ2-2|TRBV5-1|-
CASREAQLYTGELFF
TGCGCCAGCAGGGAGGCCCAACTTTACACCGGGGAGCTGTTTTTT
>-|TRBJ2-7|TRBV5-4|TRBD1
CASSWGQGKYEQYF
TGTGCCAGCAGCTGGGGACAGGGGAAATACGAGCAGTACTTC
>once|TRBJ1-1|TRBV29-1|-
CSVRRAGGTEAFF
TGCAGCGTTCGGAGAGCCGGGGGCACTGAAGCTTTCTTT